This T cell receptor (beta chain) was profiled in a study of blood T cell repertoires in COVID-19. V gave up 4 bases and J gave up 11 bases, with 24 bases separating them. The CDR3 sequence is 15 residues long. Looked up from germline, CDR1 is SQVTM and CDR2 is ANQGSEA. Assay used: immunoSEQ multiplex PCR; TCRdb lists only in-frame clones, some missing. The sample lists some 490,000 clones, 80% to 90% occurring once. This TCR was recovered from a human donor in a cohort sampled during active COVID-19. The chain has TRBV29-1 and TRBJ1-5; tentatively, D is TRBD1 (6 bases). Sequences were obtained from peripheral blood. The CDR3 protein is CSVAGGQALQGSQHF. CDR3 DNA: TGCAGCGTTGCGGGGGGGCAGGCCCTCCAGGGGTCCCAGCATTTT.